This T cell receptor beta chain came from a study of blood T cell repertoires in COVID-19. Study context: COVID-19 samples, acute and convalescent, were from the United States, Italy and Spain. PBMCs, B-cell-depleted T cells, or T cells provided the cDNA or gDNA that made up the material.

Germline V gene data show CDR1 as SNHLY and CDR2 as FYNNEI. This CDR3 is built from 14 residues. V lost 8 bases to trimming and J lost 7 bases, with 18 bases between them. Source study methods: Amplified reference gene primers provided the basis for estimating nucleated cell counts. Using immunoSEQ multiplex PCR, the repertoire was profiled, and TCRdb retains in-frame clones only, with some absent. V, J and clone size reflect that table, while D and trimming were determined from the DNA. This table has about 230,000 clones, roughly 80% appearing once. This chain links TRBV2 with TRBJ2-1, with D maybe TRBD2 (5 bases). Sequenced: peripheral blood. The TCR comes from a woman older than 75 with acute or convalescent COVID-19. The CDR3 DNA follows: TGTGCCAGCGCGGGCCCTGGAGGTCCAAATGAGCAGTTCTTC. Translated, it gives CASAGPGGPNEQFF.